A single sample is the source of the 3 T cell receptor beta chains below, sequenced in a study of T cell responses to AZD1222 COVID-19 vaccine. Only in-frame clones appear in the TCRdb table, and some are missing; sequencing was by immunoSEQ multiplex PCR. The table includes some 170,000 clones, 80% to 95% detected once. Sequences were derived from peripheral blood, sampled 28 days after the second dose of the MenACWY control vaccine. The source is an adult who received the MenACWY meningococcal vaccine as a control.

The chain employs TRBV29-1 and TRBJ1-6, with D hard to call. From germline, CDR1 is SQVTM and CDR2 ANQGSEA. Trimming stripped 5 bases from V and 7 bases from J, with 12 bases between. CDR3 size: 13 residues. The CDR3 region is CSVRSRTNSPLHF. The CDR3 DNA is TGCAGCGTTCGTAGCAGGACCAATTCACCCCTCCACTTT.

The CDR3 is CASSYRDPGQETQYF. In DNA form, the CDR3 reads TGTGCCAGCAGTTACCGGGACCCGGGGCAAGAGACCCAGTACTTC. The J gene is TRBJ2-5, the V gene TRBV6-5; TRBD1 or TRBD2 may be the D gene (5 bases each). The V and J ends lost 2 bases and 2 bases respectively, with 12 bases between them. The CDR3 is 15 residues long. The germline gives CDR1 MNHEY, CDR2 SVGAGI.

The V call is TRBV19, the J call TRBJ1-2; the D gene is possibly TRBD1 (5 bases). Trimming cost V 7 bases and J 8 bases, with 17 bases left between them. This CDR3 contains 13 residues. Germline CDR1 and CDR2: LNHDA and SQIVND (reference sequence). The chain's CDR3 is CASMWGPYEGYTF. The CDR3 DNA is TGTGCCAGTATGTGGGGCCCCTATGAAGGCTACACCTTC.